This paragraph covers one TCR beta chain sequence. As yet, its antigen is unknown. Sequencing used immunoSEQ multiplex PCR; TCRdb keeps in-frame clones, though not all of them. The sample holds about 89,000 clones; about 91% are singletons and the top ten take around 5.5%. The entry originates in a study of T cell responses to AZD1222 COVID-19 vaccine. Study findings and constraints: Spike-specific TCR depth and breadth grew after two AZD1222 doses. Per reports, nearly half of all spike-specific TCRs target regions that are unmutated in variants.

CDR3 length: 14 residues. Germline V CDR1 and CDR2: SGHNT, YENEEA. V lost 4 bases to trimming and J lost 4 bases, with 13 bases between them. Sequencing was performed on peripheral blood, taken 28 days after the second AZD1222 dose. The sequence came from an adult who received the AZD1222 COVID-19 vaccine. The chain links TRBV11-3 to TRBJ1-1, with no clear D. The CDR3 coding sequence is TGTGCCAGCAGCTCCTTTGGCCCTGGCACTGAAGCTTTCTTT. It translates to CASSSFGPGTEAFF.